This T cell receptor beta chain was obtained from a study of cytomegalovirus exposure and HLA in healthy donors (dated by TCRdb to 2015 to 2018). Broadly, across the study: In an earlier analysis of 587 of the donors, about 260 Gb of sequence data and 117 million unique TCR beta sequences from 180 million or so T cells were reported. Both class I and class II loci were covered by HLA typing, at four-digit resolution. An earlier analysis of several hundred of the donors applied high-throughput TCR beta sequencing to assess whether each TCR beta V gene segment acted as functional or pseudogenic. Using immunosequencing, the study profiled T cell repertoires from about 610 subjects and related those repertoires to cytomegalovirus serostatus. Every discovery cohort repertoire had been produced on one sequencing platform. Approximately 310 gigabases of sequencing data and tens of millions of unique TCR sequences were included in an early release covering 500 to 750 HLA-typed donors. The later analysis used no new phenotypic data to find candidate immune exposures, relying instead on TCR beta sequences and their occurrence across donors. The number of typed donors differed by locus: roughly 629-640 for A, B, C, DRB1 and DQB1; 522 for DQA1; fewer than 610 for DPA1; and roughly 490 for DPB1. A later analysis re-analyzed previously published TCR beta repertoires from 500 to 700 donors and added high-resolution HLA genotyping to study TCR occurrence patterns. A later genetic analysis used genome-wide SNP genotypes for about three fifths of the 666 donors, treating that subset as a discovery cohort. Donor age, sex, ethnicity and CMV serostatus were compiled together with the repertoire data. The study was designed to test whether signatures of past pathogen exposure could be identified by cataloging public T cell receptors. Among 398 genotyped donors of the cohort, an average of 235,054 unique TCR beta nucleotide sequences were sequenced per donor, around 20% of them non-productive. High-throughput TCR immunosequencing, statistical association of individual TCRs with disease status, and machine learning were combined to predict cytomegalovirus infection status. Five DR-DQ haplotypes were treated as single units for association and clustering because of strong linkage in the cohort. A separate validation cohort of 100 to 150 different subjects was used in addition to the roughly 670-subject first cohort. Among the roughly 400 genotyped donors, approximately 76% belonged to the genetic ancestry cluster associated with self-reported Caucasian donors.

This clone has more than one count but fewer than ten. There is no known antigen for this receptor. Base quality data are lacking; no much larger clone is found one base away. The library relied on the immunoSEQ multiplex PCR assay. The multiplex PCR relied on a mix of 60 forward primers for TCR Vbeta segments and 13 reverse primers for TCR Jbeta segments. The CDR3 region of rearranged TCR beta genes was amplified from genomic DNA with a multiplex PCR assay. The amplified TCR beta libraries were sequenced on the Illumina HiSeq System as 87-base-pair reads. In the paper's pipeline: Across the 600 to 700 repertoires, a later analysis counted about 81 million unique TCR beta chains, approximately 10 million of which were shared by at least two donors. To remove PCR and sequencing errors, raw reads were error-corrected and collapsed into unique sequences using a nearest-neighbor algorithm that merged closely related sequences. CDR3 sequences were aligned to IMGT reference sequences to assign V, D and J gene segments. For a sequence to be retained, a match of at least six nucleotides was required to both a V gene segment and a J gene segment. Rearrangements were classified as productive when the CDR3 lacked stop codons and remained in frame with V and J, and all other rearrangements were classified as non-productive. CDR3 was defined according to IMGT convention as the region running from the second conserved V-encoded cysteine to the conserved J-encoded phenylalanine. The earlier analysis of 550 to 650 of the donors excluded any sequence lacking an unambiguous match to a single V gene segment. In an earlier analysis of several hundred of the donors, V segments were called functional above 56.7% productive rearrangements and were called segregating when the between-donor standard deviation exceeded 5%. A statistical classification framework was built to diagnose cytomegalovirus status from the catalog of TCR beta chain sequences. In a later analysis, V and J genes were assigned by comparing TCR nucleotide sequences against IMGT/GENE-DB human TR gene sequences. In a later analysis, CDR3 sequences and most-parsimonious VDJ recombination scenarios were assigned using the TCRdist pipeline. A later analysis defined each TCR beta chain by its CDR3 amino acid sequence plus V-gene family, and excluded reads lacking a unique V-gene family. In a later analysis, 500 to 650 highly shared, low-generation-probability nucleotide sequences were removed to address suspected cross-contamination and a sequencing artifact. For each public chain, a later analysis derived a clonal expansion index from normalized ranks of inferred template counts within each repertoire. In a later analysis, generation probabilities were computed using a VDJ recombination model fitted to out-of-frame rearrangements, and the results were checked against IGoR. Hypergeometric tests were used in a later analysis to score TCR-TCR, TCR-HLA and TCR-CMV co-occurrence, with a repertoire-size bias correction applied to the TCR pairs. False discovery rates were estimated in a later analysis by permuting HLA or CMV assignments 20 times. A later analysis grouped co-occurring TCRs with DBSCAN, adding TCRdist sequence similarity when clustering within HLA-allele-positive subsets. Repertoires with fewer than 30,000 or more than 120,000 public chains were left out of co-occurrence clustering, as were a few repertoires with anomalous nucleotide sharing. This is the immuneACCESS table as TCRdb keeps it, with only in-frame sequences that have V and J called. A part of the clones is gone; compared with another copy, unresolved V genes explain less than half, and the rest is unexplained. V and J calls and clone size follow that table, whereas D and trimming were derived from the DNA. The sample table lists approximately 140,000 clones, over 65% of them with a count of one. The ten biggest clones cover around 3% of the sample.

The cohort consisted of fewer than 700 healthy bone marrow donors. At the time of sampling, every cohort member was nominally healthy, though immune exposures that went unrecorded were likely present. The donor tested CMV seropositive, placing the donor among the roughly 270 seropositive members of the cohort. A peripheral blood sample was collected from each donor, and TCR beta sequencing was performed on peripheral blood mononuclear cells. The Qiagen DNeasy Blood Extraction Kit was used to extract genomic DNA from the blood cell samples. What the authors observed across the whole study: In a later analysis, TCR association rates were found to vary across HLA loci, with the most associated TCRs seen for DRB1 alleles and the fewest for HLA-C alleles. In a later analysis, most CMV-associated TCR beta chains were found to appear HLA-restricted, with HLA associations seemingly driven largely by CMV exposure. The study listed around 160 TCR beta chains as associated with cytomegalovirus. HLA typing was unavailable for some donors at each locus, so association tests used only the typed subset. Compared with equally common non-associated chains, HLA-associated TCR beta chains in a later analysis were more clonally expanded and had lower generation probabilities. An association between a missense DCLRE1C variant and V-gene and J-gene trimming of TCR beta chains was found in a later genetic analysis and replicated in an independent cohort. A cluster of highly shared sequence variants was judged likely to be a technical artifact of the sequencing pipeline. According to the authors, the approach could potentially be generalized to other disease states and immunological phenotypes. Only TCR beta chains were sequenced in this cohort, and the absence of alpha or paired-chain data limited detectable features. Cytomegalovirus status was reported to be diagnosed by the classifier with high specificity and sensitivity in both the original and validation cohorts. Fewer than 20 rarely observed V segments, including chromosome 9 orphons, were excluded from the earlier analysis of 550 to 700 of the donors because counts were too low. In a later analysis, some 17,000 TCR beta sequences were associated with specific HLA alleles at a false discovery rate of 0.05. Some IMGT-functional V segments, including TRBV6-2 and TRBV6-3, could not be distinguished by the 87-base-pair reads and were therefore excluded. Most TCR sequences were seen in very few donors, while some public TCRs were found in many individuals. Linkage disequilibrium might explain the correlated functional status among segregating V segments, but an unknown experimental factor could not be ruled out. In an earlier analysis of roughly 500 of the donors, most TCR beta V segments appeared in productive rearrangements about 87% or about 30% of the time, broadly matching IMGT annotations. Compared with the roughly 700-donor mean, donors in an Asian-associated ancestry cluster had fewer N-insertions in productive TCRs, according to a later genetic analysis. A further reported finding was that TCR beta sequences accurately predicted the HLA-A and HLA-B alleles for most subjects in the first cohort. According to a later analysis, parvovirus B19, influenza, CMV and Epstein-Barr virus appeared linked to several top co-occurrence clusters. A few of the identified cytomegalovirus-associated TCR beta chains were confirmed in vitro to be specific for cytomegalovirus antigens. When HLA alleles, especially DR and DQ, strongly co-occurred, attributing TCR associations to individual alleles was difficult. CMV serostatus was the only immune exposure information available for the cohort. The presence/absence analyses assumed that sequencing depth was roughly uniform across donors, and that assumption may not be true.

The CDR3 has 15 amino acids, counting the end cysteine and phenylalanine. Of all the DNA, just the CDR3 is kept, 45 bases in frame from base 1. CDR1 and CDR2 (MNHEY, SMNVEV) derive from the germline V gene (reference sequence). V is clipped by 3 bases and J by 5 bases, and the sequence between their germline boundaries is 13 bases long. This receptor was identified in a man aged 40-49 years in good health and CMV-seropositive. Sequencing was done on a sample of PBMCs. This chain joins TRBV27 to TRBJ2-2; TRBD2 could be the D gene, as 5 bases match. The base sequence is TGTGCCAGCAGTTTTAGGATAGCGCGGACCGGGGAGCTGTTTTTT. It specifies CASSFRIARTGELFF.